The 6 T cell receptor beta chains below were found in one sample sequenced in a study of T-cell reconstitution after alpha-beta-depleted transplantation in children. For TCRbeta, the library was prepared with unique molecular identifiers. TCRdb used MiXCR to reprocess the PCR reads, holding one entry per CDR3 protein. The table lists a few hundred thousand distinct CDR3 sequences, 10% of them singletons. The sample in question was PBMCs, obtained before TCRalphabeta/CD19-depleted stem cell transplant. The receptors were sampled from a boy under two years old with acute myeloid leukemia, due to receive a stem cell transplant.

In this sample, this clonotype turned up a few times. This chain links TRBV9 with TRBJ2-2; TRBD2 matches 7 bases. The CDR3 loop spans 15 amino acids. With V trimmed by 2 bases and J by 5 bases, 6 bases remained unmatched. Germline assignment: CDR1 SGDLS and CDR2 YYNGEE. The CDR3 is CASSVGRAGTGELFF. CDR3 nucleotides: TGTGCCAGCAGCGTTGGGAGGGCGGGGACCGGGGAGCTGTTTTTT.

This clonotype was counted at least ten times. This chain joins TRBV11-2 and TRBJ2-7; perhaps D is TRBD1 or TRBD2 (5 bases each). The CDR3 contains 15 residues. Trimming removed 7 bases at V and 6 bases at J, with 22 bases between. Germline V gene sequence: CDR1 SGHAT, CDR2 FQNNGV. The CDR3 DNA reads as TGTGCCAGCACCCGGGGCCAAAGTCTTACCTTCGAGCAGTACTTC. It encodes CASTRGQSLTFEQYF.

Here the CDR3 reads CASTPGEGTWETQYF. The CDR3 coding sequence is TGTGCCAGCACCCCGGGGGAGGGCACGTGGGAGACCCAGTACTTC. The V and J genes are TRBV7-2 and TRBJ2-5; TRBD2 matches 7 bases. Germline CDR1 reads SGHTA; CDR2 reads FQGNSA. After removal of 7 bases from V and 5 bases from J, the junction contained 13 bases not matched to a gene. This CDR3 has 15 amino acids.

This clonotype showed up many times. The chain links TRBV10-3 to TRBJ2-1; TRBD2 matches at 8 bases. V shed 6 bases and J 5 bases; nucleotides not matched to a gene: 6. The CDR3 runs to 14 residues. The V gene's germline CDR1 is ENHRY and CDR2 SYGVKD. The CDR3 spells CAIRQAGDHNEQFF. As DNA, the CDR3 is TGTGCCATCAGACAAGCGGGGGACCACAATGAGCAGTTCTTC.

This clonotype was recorded at least ten times. This chain uses TRBV24-1 with TRBJ2-1; the match to TRBD2 covers 8 bases. V was pared by 6 bases and J by 7 bases, with 10 bases of the junction left unmatched. This CDR3 is 15 amino acids long. Germline lookup yields CDR1 KGHDR and CDR2 SFDVKD. The CDR3 coding sequence is TGTGCCACCAGTCCAGCGGGAGTGGGGAGGAATGAGCAGTTCTTC. Its translation is CATSPAGVGRNEQFF.

Worth noting for this clonotype: This may be a read error: a much more frequent sequence differs by one nucleotide. The rearrangement uses TRBV7-6 and TRBJ2-1; D is undetermined. CDR1 and CDR2 (germline): SGHVS, FNYEAQ. The ends were cut back, 4 bases at V and 4 bases at J, with 17 bases in the middle. The CDR3 runs to 16 residues. CDR3 residues: CASSSPLKLPYNEQFF. CDR3 coding DNA: TGTGCCAGCAGCTCCCCTTTAAAGCTCCCTTACAATGAGCAGTTCTTC. Full variable domain (outside the CDR3, taken from reference TRBV7-6 and TRBJ2-1): GAGVSQSPRYKVTKRGQDVALRCDPISGHVSLYWYRQALGQGPEFLTYFNYEAQQDKSGLPNDRFSAERPEGSISTLTIQRTEQRDSAMYRCASSSPLKLPYNEQFFGPGTRLTVL.